These 13 T cell receptor beta chains came from one sample sequenced in a study of preoperative IRX-2 immunotherapy in early breast cancer. Method: immunoSEQ multiplex PCR; TCRdb's copy keeps in-frame clones and lacks some. The data show 3,000 to 4,000 clones, about two thirds seen once. Documented treatment: preoperative locoregional IRX-2 cytokine immunotherapy. The specimen comprised tumor tissue, sampled after IRX-2 immunotherapy. These receptors were obtained from a human donor with breast cancer.

By proportion, this clone is large. The J gene is TRBJ2-7, the V gene TRBV11-3; D gene uncertain. The CDR3 consists of 14 residues. Between the trimmed V and J ends, which lost 5 bases and 7 bases, there was a span of 18 bases. Germline CDR1 SGHNT, CDR2 YENEEA. In DNA, the CDR3 is TGTGCCAGCAGCAAAACTCCCCCGGTGGGTGAGCAGTACTTC. Its translation: CASSKTPPVGEQYF.

In its sample, this clone was seen a few times. The J gene is TRBJ1-4, the V gene TRBV7-7, with D possibly being TRBD1 (6 bases). With 3 bases removed from V and 4 bases from J, the gap between germline ends came to 9 bases. The CDR3 length is 14 residues. Per the germline V gene, CDR1 is SSHAT and CDR2 is FNYEAQ (reference sequence). The CDR3 bases are TGTGCCAGCAGCTTGGGCAGGGGTAATGAAAAACTGTTTTTT. Translated, it gives CASSLGRGNEKLFF.

The chain links TRBV14 to TRBJ2-5; perhaps D is TRBD1 or TRBD2 (7 bases each). V was clipped by 1 base and J by 0 bases, with 12 bases between them. Germline V CDR1 and CDR2: SGHDN, FVKESK. CDR3 length equals 16 residues. CDR3 DNA: TGTGCCAGCAGCCAAGTCCAGGGGGGGAACCAAGAGACCCAGTACTTC. Amino acids: CASSQVQGGNQETQYF.

Regarding this clone: This CDR3 is also generated by other DNA sequences in the sample. The gene calls are TRBV18 and TRBJ2-2; TRBD2 aligns across 7 bases. The length of the CDR3 is 14 residues. Per germline, CDR1 KGHSH and CDR2 LQKENI. The V and J ends lost 8 bases and 1 base, in that order; junction bases with no gene match: 4. CDR3 bases: TGTGCCAGCCCCTCGGGGGGGAACACCGGGGAGCTGTTTTTT. It specifies CASPSGGNTGELFF.

The CDR3 loop is CASSFAGGNTEAFF. The DNA for the CDR3 is TGCGCCAGCAGCTTTGCAGGGGGGAACACTGAAGCTTTCTTT. This chain uses TRBV5-1 with TRBJ1-1; TRBD1 agrees at 7 bases. Germline CDR1 is SGHRS and CDR2 is YFSETQ. This CDR3 contains 14 residues. The V and J ends lost 2 bases and 1 base, in that order; junction bases with no gene match: 2.

The chain recombines TRBV19 with TRBJ1-2; TRBD1 aligns across 7 bases. The ends lost 3 bases at V and 4 bases at J; junction bases unmatched: 5. Germline V CDR1 and CDR2: LNHDA, SQIVND (reference sequence). The CDR3 covers 14 residues. CDR3 in amino acids: CASSISGGIYGYTF. The CDR3 DNA reads as TGTGCCAGTAGTATTTCAGGGGGAATCTATGGCTACACCTTC.

The chain couples TRBV2 to TRBJ1-1; D uncertain. The germline V and J ends were trimmed by 6 bases and 6 bases, with 17 bases remaining between them. The CDR3 is 14 residues long. The germline CDR1 and CDR2 sequences are SNHLY and FYNNEI. This CDR3 is CASRIDKISAEAFF. CDR3 coding DNA: TGTGCCAGCAGGATAGACAAAATTAGCGCTGAAGCTTTCTTT.

The chain recombines TRBV29-1 with TRBJ1-2; TRBD1 might be the D (5 bases). This CDR3 region has 13 residues. Germline lookup yields CDR1 SQVTM and CDR2 ANQGSEA. V was cut by 2 bases and J by 5 bases, with 12 bases left in between. This CDR3 is CSVESGDRYGYTF. CDR3 DNA sequence: TGCAGCGTTGAATCTGGAGACAGATATGGCTACACCTTC.

The rearrangement joins TRBV6-8 to TRBJ1-1, with TRBD1 matching over 9 bases. Germline trimming cut 7 bases from V and 7 bases from J; bases unmatched to any gene: 16. From germline, CDR1 is MNHGY and CDR2 SAAAGT. This CDR3 region has 16 residues. The CDR3 spells CASNIPGQGQYSEAFF. The CDR3 nucleotides are TGTGCCAGCAATATACCCGGACAGGGGCAATATAGTGAAGCTTTCTTT.

J is TRBJ1-3 and V is TRBV7-6, with 7 positions matching TRBD1. The CDR3 contains 16 residues. V lost 5 bases to trimming and J lost 0 bases; unmatched junction nucleotides: 7. In germline, CDR1 is SGHVS, CDR2 FNYEAQ. CDR3: CASSLIGQASGNTIYF. CDR3 coding DNA: TGTGCCAGCAGCCTTATTGGACAGGCCTCTGGAAACACCATATATTTT.

The chain joins TRBV14 to TRBJ2-3; D unresolved. CDR1 and CDR2 (germline): SGHDN, FVKESK. V shed 4 bases and J shed 8 bases, with 16 bases lying between them. The CDR3 runs to 14 residues. The CDR3 DNA sequence: TGTGCCAGCAGCCGCGAGACACCGTCGGGTACGCAGTATTTT. Translated: CASSRETPSGTQYF.

The chain has TRBV6-8 and TRBJ2-6, with 11 bases identical to TRBD1. The CDR3 consists of 18 residues. The trim removed 7 bases at V and 2 bases at J, leaving 10 bases unmatched. Germline V CDR1 and CDR2: MNHGY, SAAAGT. CDR3 in amino acids: CASITPGQGGAGANVLTF. CDR3 DNA: TGTGCCAGCATTACACCGGGACAGGGGGGAGCTGGGGCCAACGTCCTGACTTTC.

This chain uses TRBV29-1 with TRBJ2-5, with D possibly matching TRBD1 (5 bases). V lost 7 bases, J lost 3 bases, and 12 bases lay in between. Germline V gene sequence: CDR1 SQVTM, CDR2 ANQGSEA. The CDR3 spans 12 residues. The CDR3 nucleotides read TGCAGCGGAGAGACAGTTAAAGAGACCCAGTACTTC. It codes for CSGETVKETQYF. Supplemented by reference TRBV29-1 and TRBJ2-5, the full variable domain reads SAVISQKPSRDICQRGTSLTIQCQVDSQVTMMFWYRQQPGQSLTLIATANQGSEATYESGFVIDKFPISRPNLTFSTLTVSNMSPEDSSIYLCSGETVKETQYFGPGTRLLVL.